The rows below give T cell receptor beta chains drawn from one sample of a study of graft-versus-host responses after intestinal transplantation. Here immunoSEQ multiplex PCR was the method, and the copy in TCRdb shows in-frame clones only, minus some. This table has over 20,000 clones, about 88% appearing once. The specimen comprised PBMCs, sampled just over 64 days after intestinal transplantation. All receptors come from a human patient who received an intestinal transplant, so some T cells may come from the graft donor. CDR3s include the opening cysteine and the closing phenylalanine or tryptophan. A D gene is named only where the DNA matches it firmly.

d_call v_call cdr3_aa
. TRBV7-9 CASSLSEVNTGELFF
TRBD2 TRBV4-1 CASSQAGVFPREGREQYF
TRBD1 TRBV4-3 CASSQDFTGGGGRYTEAFF
. TRBV9 CASSAGDIFGGSPLHF
TRBD1 TRBV6-1 CASSETRTGTQPQHF
TRBD1 TRBV29-1 CSVAQGNEQYF
. TRBV9 CASSVADTEAFF
. TRBV13 CASSHRGGETQYF
TRBD1 TRBV23-1 CASSQSRQGAGFSNYGYTF
TRBD1 TRBV19 CASSIGGTGATEAFF
. TRBV10-1 CASSEWGRENQPQHF
TRBD1 TRBV2 CASSEGTGGQFTGELFF
TRBD2 TRBV6-5 CASRASGGFDEQFF
TRBD1 TRBV4-3 CASSQDMRGLGNEQFF
TRBD2 TRBV5-1 CASSLLGGGVEETQYF
. TRBV2 CASSEGGGGVGYEQYF
. TRBV6-5 CASRGDKDVNTIYF
TRBD1 TRBV27 CASSSPRTGNEQFF
. TRBV30 CAWSVGIGLNYGYTF
. TRBV28 CASSQIREKLFF
. TRBV9 CASSVGGVSYEQYF
TRBD2 TRBV25-1 CASSESGGTQYF
. TRBV4-1 CASSQERDLNNEQFF
. TRBV29-1 CSVLGRQNPPHEQYF
. TRBV10-2 CASSESGHGDYGYTF
TRBD2 TRBV11-2 CASSLGGWEQYF
. TRBV4-3 CASSQGLGAGAQPQHF
. TRBV13 CASSMQGSNTDTQYF
. TRBV4-3 CASSQEGHGYEQYF
TRBD1 TRBV29-1 CSVNPGTGSGNTEAFF
. TRBV4-1 CASSQSPRLTLPSNQPQHF
. TRBV10-3 CAISDQQEEDTEAFF
. TRBV27 CASSLSGPYEQYF
TRBD1 TRBV5-1 CASSLFTGVNTEAFF
. TRBV9 CASSAQRGQETQYF
. TRBV6-6 CASSYADEQFF
TRBD1 TRBV9 CASSTSGGNYGYTF
. TRBV19 CASSIAAEDYGYTF
. TRBV5-8 CASSSIMVPSYGYTF
TRBD1 TRBV5-8 CASSSLDRAGNTIYF
TRBD2 TRBV6-5 CASSYWTSGDTGELFF
. TRBV11-2 CASSLEQTYEQYF
. TRBV27 CASSHRRGSSYEQYF
. TRBV4-1 CASSQTDQTLYEQYF
TRBD1 TRBV2 CASNPDRVVQPQHF